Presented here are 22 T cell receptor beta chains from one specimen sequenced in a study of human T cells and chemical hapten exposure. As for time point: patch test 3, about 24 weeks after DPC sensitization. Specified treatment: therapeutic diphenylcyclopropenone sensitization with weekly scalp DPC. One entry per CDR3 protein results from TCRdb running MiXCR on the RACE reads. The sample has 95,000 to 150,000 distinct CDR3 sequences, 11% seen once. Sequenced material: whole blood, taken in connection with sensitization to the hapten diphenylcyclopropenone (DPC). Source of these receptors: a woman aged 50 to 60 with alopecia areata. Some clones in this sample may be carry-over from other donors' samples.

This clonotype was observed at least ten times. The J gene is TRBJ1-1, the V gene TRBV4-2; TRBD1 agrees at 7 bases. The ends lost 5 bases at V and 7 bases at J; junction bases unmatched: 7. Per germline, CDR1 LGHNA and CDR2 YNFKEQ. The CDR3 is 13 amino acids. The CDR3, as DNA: TGTGCCAGCAGCTCCAGGGGGGGCAGTGAAGCTTTCTTT. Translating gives CASSSRGGSEAFF.

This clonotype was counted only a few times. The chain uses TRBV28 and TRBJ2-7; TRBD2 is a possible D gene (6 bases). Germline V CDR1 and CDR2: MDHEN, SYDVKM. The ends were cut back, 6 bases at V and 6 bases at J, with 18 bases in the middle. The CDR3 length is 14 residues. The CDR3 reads CASSPGAGPLEQYF. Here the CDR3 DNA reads TGTGCCAGCAGCCCGGGAGCGGGCCCCCTCGAGCAGTACTTC. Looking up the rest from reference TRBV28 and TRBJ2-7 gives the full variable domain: DVKVTQSSRYLVKRTGEKVFLECVQDMDHENMFWYRQDPGLGLRLIYFSYDVKMKEKGDIPEGYSVSREKKERFSLILESASTNQTSMYLCASSPGAGPLEQYFGPGTRLTVT.

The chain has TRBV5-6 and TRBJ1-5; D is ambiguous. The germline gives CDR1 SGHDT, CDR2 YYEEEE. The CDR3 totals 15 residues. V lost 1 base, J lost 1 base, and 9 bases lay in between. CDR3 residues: CASSLWVGSNQPQHF. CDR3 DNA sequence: TGTGCCAGCAGCTTGTGGGTTGGCAGCAATCAGCCCCAGCATTTT.

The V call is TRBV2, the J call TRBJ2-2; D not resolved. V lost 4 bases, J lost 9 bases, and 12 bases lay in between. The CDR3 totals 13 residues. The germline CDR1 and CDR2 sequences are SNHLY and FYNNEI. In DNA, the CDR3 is TGTGCCAGCAGTGGGGGATTGGGCCGGGAGCTGTTTTTT. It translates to CASSGGLGRELFF.

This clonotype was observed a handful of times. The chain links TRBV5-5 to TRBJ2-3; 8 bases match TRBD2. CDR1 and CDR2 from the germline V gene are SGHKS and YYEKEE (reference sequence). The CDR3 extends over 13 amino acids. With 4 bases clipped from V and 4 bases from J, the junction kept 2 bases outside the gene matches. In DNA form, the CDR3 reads TGTGCCAGCAGCAGGACTAGCCCAGATACGCAGTATTTT. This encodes CASSRTSPDTQYF.

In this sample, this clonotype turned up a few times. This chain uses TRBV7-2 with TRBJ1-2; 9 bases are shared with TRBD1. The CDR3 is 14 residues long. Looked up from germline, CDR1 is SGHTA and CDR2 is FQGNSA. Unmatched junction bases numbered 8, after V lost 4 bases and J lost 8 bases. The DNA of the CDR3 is TGTGCCAGCAGCTCATACAGGGGGCGCGAAGGCTACACCTTC. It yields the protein CASSSYRGREGYTF.

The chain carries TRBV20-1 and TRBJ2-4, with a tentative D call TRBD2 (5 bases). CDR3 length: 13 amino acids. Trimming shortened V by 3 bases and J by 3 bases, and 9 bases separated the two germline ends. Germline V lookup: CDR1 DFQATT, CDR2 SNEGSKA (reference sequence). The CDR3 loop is CSASGVDKNIQYF. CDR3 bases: TGCAGTGCTAGCGGGGTGGACAAAAACATTCAGTACTTC.

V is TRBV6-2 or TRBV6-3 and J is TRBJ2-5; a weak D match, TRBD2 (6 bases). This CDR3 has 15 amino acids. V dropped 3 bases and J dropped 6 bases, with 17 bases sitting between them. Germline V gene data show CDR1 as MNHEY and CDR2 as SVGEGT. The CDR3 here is CASSYAGSRIKTQYF. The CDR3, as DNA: TGTGCCAGCAGTTATGCCGGGAGTCGGATAAAGACCCAGTACTTC.

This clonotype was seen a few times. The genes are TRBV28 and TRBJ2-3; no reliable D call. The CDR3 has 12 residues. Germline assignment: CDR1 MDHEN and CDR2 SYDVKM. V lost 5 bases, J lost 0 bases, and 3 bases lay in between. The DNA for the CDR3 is TGTGCCAGCAGTGGCAGCACAGATACGCAGTATTTT. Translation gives CASSGSTDTQYF.

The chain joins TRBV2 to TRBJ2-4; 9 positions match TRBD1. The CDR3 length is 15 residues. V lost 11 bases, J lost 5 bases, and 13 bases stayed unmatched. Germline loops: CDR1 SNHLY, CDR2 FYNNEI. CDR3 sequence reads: CAGSFRDRDQNIQYF. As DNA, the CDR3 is TGTGCCGGATCCTTCCGGGACAGGGACCAAAACATTCAGTACTTC. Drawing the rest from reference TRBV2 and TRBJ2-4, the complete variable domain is EPEVTQTPSHQVTQMGQEVILRCVPISNHLYFYWYRQILGQKVEFLVSFYNNEISEKSEIFDDQFSVERPDGSNFTLKIRSTKLEDSAMYFCAGSFRDRDQNIQYFGAGTRLSVL.

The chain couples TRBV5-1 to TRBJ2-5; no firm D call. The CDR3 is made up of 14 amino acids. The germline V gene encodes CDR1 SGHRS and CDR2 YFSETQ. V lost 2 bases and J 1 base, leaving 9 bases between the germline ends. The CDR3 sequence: CASSLMASQETQYF. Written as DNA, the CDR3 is TGCGCCAGCAGCTTAATGGCGAGCCAAGAGACCCAGTACTTC.

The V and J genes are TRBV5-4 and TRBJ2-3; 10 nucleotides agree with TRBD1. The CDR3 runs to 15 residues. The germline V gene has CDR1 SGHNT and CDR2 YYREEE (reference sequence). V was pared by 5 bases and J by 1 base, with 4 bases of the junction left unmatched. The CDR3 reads CASRAGTGGTDTQYF. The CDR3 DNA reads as TGTGCCAGCAGGGCGGGGACAGGGGGCACAGATACGCAGTATTTT.

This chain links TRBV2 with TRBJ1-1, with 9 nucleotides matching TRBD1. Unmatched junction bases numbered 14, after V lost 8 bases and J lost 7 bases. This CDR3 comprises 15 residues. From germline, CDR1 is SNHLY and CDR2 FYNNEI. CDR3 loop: CASQSPGTGRDEAFF. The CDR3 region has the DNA TGTGCCAGCCAGTCACCCGGGACAGGGAGAGATGAAGCTTTCTTT.

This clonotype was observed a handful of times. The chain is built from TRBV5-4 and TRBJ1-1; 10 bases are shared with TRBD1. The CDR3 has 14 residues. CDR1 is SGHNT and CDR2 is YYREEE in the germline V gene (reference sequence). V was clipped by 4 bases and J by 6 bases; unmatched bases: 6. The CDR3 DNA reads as TGTGCCAGCAGCGGGACAGGGGAGGGTCCTGAAGCTTTCTTT. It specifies CASSGTGEGPEAFF.

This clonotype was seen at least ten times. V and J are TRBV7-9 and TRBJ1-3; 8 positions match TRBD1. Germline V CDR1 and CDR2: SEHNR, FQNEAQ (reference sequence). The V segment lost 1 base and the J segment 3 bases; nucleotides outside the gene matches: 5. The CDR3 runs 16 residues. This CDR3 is CASSLDGTGLGNTIYF. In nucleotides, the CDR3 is TGTGCCAGCAGCTTAGATGGGACAGGCCTTGGAAACACCATATATTTT.

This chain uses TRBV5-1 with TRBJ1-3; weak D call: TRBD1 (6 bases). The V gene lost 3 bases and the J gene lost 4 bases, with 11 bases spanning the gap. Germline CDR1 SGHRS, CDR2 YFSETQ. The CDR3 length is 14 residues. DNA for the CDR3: TGCGCCAGCAGCTCACAGGGTGAGGGAAACACCATATATTTT. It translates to CASSSQGEGNTIYF. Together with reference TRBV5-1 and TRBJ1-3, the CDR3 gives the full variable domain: KAGVTQTPRYLIKTRGQQVTLSCSPISGHRSVSWYQQTPGQGLQFLFEYFSETQRNKGNFPGRFSGRQFSNSRSEMNVSTLELGDSALYLCASSSQGEGNTIYFGEGSWLTVV.

The CDR3 sequence is CASSLERGGRTEAFF. The CDR3 DNA is TGTGCCAGCAGCTTGGAAAGGGGAGGAAGGACTGAAGCTTTCTTT. This sequence joins TRBV5-8 and TRBJ1-1; a possible D gene is TRBD1 (5 bases). This CDR3 has 15 amino acids. Trimming pared 0 bases from V and 5 bases from J, leaving 14 bases between. Germline CDR1 SGHTS, CDR2 YDEGEE.

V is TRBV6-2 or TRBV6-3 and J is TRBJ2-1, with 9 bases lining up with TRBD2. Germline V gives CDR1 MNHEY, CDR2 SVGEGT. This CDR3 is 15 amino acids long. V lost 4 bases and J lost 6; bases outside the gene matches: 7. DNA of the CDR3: TGTGCCAGCAGTTTCACTAGCGGGCCACTCAATGAGCAGTTCTTC. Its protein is CASSFTSGPLNEQFF.

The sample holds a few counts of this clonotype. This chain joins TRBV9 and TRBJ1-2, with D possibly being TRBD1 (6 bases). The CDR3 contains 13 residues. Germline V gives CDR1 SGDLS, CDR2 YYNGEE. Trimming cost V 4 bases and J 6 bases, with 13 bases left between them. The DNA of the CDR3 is TGTGCCAGCAGCCAGGGGTTTATAGATGGCTACACCTTC. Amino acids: CASSQGFIDGYTF.

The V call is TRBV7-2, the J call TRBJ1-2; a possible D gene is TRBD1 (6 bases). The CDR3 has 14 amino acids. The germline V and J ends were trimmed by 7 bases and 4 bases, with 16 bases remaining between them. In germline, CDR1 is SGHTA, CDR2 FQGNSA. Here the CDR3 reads CASNSSPQGYGYTF. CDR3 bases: TGTGCCAGCAACTCTAGCCCACAGGGCTATGGCTACACCTTC.

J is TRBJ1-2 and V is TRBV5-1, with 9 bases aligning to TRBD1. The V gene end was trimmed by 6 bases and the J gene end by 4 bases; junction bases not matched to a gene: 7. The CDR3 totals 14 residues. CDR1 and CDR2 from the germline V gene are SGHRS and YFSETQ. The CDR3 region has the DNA TGCGCCAGCACTCCCGGACAGGGGAGCTATGGCTACACCTTC. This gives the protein CASTPGQGSYGYTF.

CDR3 nucleotide sequence: TGCGCCAGCAGCTTGGGCCGCGGGACTAGAGTCATCCCAGGGGATGAGCAGTTCTTC. This translates into CASSLGRGTRVIPGDEQFF. V gene TRBV5-1 combines with J gene TRBJ2-1; 8 bases agree with TRBD2. The junction had 19 bases not matched to a gene; V was cut back by 0 bases and J by 8 bases. Germline V gives CDR1 SGHRS, CDR2 YFSETQ. The CDR3 covers 19 residues.